What follows are 15 T cell receptor beta chains derived from one specimen sequenced in a study of cytomegalovirus exposure and HLA in healthy donors (dated by TCRdb to between 2016 and 2019). The library was generated by the immunoSEQ multiplex PCR assay. For the multiplex PCR, a mixture combining 60 forward primers for TCR Vbeta segments and 13 reverse primers for TCR Jbeta segments was used. TCRdb obtained this table from immuneACCESS and retained in-frame rearrangements with V and J assigned. These tables miss some clones; where compared with another copy, unresolved V genes account for less than half of the shortfall, and the remainder is unexplained. This sample is represented by more than 85,000 clones; roughly 83% of them were singletons. Of the sample, 4.1% is held by the ten largest clones. Sequencing used PBMCs. These receptors were obtained from a female donor in good health and CMV-seropositive.

This clone was detected only once. The genes are TRBV7-9 and TRBJ1-3; D call uncertain. Deletions cut 6 bases from V and 0 bases from J, with 12 bases between. The CDR3 consists of 15 residues. CDR1 SEHNR and CDR2 FQNEAQ come from the germline V gene (reference sequence). The DNA of the CDR3 is TGTGCCAGCAGATCCCCCCTATTCTCTGGAAACACCATATATTTT. Amino acid sequence: CASRSPLFSGNTIYF.

The chain is built from TRBV6-5 and TRBJ2-1; 7 bases align to TRBD2. The trim removed 6 bases at V and 15 bases at J, leaving 11 bases unmatched. Germline V lookup: CDR1 MNHEY, CDR2 SVGAGI. This CDR3 comprises 12 residues. The CDR3 loop reads CASRERDLRLFF. The CDR3 DNA follows: TGTGCCAGCAGAGAGCGGGACCTCCGGCTGTTCTTC.

This rearrangement joins TRBV14 to TRBJ2-2; TRBD2 matches at 11 bases. The length of the CDR3 is 16 residues. Unmatched junction bases numbered 4, after V lost 0 bases and J lost 7 bases. Germline CDR1 is SGHDN and CDR2 is FVKESK. Here the CDR3 DNA reads TGTGCCAGCAGCCAAGAACTAGCGGGAGCTGACGGGGAGCTGTTTTTT. This encodes CASSQELAGADGELFF.

On this clone: Other nucleotide sequences from this sample produce the same CDR3. The chain carries TRBV6-1 and TRBJ2-3; TRBD1 agrees at 10 bases. This CDR3 comprises 14 residues. V trimming: 3 bases; J trimming: 4 bases; junction bases outside the gene matches: 1. Germline CDR1 MNHNS, CDR2 SASEGT. This CDR3 is CASSEGQGSDTQYF. CDR3 in DNA: TGTGCCAGCAGTGAGGGACAGGGGTCAGATACGCAGTATTTT.

The V call is TRBV27, the J call TRBJ2-2; TRBD1 matches at 7 bases. This CDR3 spans 17 amino acids. Germline assignment: CDR1 MNHEY and CDR2 SMNVEV (reference sequence). V shed 8 bases, J shed 2 bases, and the junction held 14 bases outside the gene matches. The CDR3 bases are TGTGCCAGCGCCCGGGACAGTCTCCTCCTAAACACCGGGGAGCTGTTTTTT. It encodes CASARDSLLLNTGELFF.

This clone was seen only a few times. CDR3 protein: CASSFTDNEQYF. Here the CDR3 DNA reads TGCGCCAGCAGCTTCACAGACAACGAGCAGTACTTC. The chain employs TRBV5-1 and TRBJ2-7, with D unresolved. Per germline, CDR1 SGHRS and CDR2 YFSETQ. The CDR3 sequence is 12 residues long. The V gene lost 2 bases and the J gene lost 5 bases, with 8 bases spanning the gap.

This chain's CDR3 is CASSLEGLAGNYEQYF. DNA for the CDR3: TGTGCCAGCAGCTTAGAGGGGCTAGCGGGCAACTACGAGCAGTACTTC. The genes are TRBV11-2 and TRBJ2-7; 8 positions match TRBD2. Germline V gives CDR1 SGHAT, CDR2 FQNNGV. V shed 0 bases and J 3 bases; nucleotides not matched to a gene: 7. The CDR3 loop spans 16 amino acids.

This chain uses TRBV25-1 with TRBJ1-2; D remains ambiguous. The germline V and J ends were trimmed by 2 bases and 1 base, with 8 bases remaining between them. Looked up from germline, CDR1 is MGHDK and CDR2 is SYGVNS. The CDR3 has 14 amino acids. The CDR3 DNA follows: TGTGCCAGCAGTGAAGGCAGTCTTAACTATGGCTACACCTTC. This translates into CASSEGSLNYGYTF.

The rearrangement uses TRBV6-1 and TRBJ1-1, with D possibly being TRBD1 (6 bases). The germline gives CDR1 MNHNS, CDR2 SASEGT. V gave up 8 bases and J gave up 0 bases, with 10 bases separating them. This CDR3 contains 13 residues. DNA of the CDR3: TGTGCCAGCCGACAGGTTATGAACACTGAAGCTTTCTTT. Protein sequence: CASRQVMNTEAFF.

This chain uses TRBV5-6 with TRBJ2-1; 9 bases map to TRBD2. The V and J ends lost 0 bases and 14 bases, in that order; junction bases with no gene match: 12. Germline V CDR1 and CDR2: SGHDT, YYEEEE. There are 15 residues in the CDR3. The CDR3 region has the DNA TGTGCCAGCAGCTTGGCCATGGGTAGCGGGAGCCTCAAGTTCTTC. Protein: CASSLAMGSGSLKFF. The full variable domain, rest sourced from reference TRBV5-6 and TRBJ2-1, is DAGVTQSPTHLIKTRGQQVTLRCSPKSGHDTVSWYQQALGQGPQFIFQYYEEEERQRGNFPDRFSGHQFPNYSSELNVNALLLGDSALYLCASSLAMGSGSLKFFGPGTRLTVL.

V and J are TRBV7-7 and TRBJ2-1; 7 positions match TRBD1. The CDR3 spans 16 residues. V was pared by 5 bases and J by 0 bases, with 7 bases of the junction left unmatched. Germline V gene lookup returns CDR1 SSHAT and CDR2 FNYEAQ (reference sequence). The CDR3 reads CASSPQTGSSYNEQFF. In DNA form, the CDR3 reads TGTGCCAGCAGCCCGCAGACAGGGTCCTCCTACAATGAGCAGTTCTTC.

This clone showed up just a few times. V and J are TRBV4-2 and TRBJ2-3; D not resolved. Germline CDR1 and CDR2: LGHNA and YNFKEQ. Trimming left V 2 bases short and J 4 bases short, with 7 bases between. The CDR3 sequence is 13 residues long. The CDR3 bases are TGTGCCAGCAGCCAACGAGAGGCAGATACGCAGTATTTT. Translated: CASSQREADTQYF.

This clone was detected a few times. V and J are TRBV18 and TRBJ2-2; D not resolved. The CDR3 length is 16 residues. Germline V gene lookup returns CDR1 KGHSH and CDR2 LQKENI. The V gene lost 2 bases and the J gene lost 0 bases, with 10 bases spanning the gap. The CDR3 DNA reads TGTGCCAGCTCACCATTGGGCACACCGAACACCGGGGAGCTGTTTTTT. This sequence encodes CASSPLGTPNTGELFF.

This clone has just one count. The junction departs from germline at one end; a sequencing error may be responsible. The chain carries TRBV7-9 and TRBJ1-1; D is perhaps TRBD1 (5 bases). The CDR3 covers 14 residues. The germline V gene has CDR1 SEHNR and CDR2 FQNEAQ (reference sequence). DNA for the CDR3: TGTTCCAGCAGCCAGCCCGCCGCAGGGTCTGAAGCTTTCTTT. This encodes CSSSQPAAGSEAFF.

This rearrangement joins TRBV7-2 to TRBJ2-2, with 13 bases fitting TRBD2. The junction had 3 bases not matched to a gene; V was cut back by 3 bases and J by 5 bases. Germline V gives CDR1 SGHTA, CDR2 FQGNSA. This CDR3 is 16 amino acids long. The CDR3 nucleotides read TGTGCCAGCAGCTTCTCGGGACTAGCGGGAACCGGGGAGCTGTTTTTT. The encoded protein is CASSFSGLAGTGELFF. Full variable domain (remainder filled in from reference TRBV7-2 and TRBJ2-2): GAGVSQSPSNKVTEKGKDVELRCDPISGHTALYWYRQSLGQGLEFLIYFQGNSAPDKSGLPSDRFSAERTGGSVSTLTIQRTQQEDSAVYLCASSFSGLAGTGELFFGEGSRLTVL.